The 7 T cell receptor beta chains below were found in one sample sequenced in a study of blood T cell repertoires in COVID-19. Sequencing was performed with immunoSEQ multiplex PCR; in TCRdb, only in-frame clones are kept and a portion is missing. The table records 300,000 or so clones, more than 75% of them present only once. The sequencing input was peripheral blood. The source of these receptors is a woman aged 45-60 years who had recovered from COVID-19.

DNA for the CDR3: TGTGCCACGCGATTTCGGGGGGGGAACACTGAAGCTTTCTTT. This sequence encodes CATRFRGGNTEAFF. The gene calls are TRBV6-5 and TRBJ1-1; possibly TRBD1 for D (5 bases). CDR3 length equals 14 residues. The germline CDR1 and CDR2 sequences are MNHEY and SVGAGI. Trimming left V 10 bases short and J 1 base short, with 16 bases between.

The chain joins TRBV7-8 to TRBJ2-3; D is uncertain. The CDR3 has 15 residues. Trimming left V 1 base short and J 0 bases short, with 8 bases between. Germline V gene sequence: CDR1 SGHVS, CDR2 FQNEAQ. The CDR3 sequence is CASSLGITSTDTQYF. CDR3 nucleotides: TGTGCCAGCAGCTTAGGCATAACTAGCACAGATACGCAGTATTTT.

This sequence joins TRBV3-1 (or the pseudogene TRBV3-2) and TRBJ1-1, with 9 bases matching TRBD1. V shed 6 bases and J 5 bases; nucleotides not matched to a gene: 4. CDR1 is LGHDT, CDR2 YNNKEL, per germline (reference sequence). This CDR3 contains 13 residues. This CDR3 reads CASSRQGGTEAFF. CDR3 nucleotides: TGTGCCAGCAGTCGACAGGGGGGGACTGAAGCTTTCTTT.

This clone was recorded a few times. This chain uses TRBV9 with TRBJ1-6; TRBD1 is a possible D gene (5 bases). CDR1 is SGDLS, CDR2 YYNGEE, per germline. The CDR3 runs 15 residues. With 0 bases removed from V and 10 bases from J, the gap between germline ends came to 14 bases. This CDR3 reads CASSVDIGVGSPLHF. The CDR3 coding sequence is TGTGCCAGCAGCGTAGATATAGGGGTGGGGTCACCCCTCCACTTT.

This chain joins TRBV27 and TRBJ2-5; 9 nucleotides line up with TRBD2. CDR1 MNHEY and CDR2 SMNVEV come from the germline V gene (reference sequence). The trim removed 7 bases at V and 5 bases at J, leaving 17 bases unmatched. The CDR3 spans 17 residues. The CDR3 DNA is TGTGCCAGCACTTCCTCTAGCGGGATAAATGCGGTGGAGACCCAGTACTTC. Protein: CASTSSSGINAVETQYF.

V and J are TRBV27 and TRBJ1-6, with D unclear. This CDR3 is 12 amino acids long. The germline gives CDR1 MNHEY, CDR2 SMNVEV (reference sequence). Trimming stripped 4 bases from V and 10 bases from J, with 8 bases between. CDR3 coding DNA: TGTGCCAGCAGTTCGGCGGGCTCACCCCTCCACTTT. Translation gives CASSSAGSPLHF.

This rearrangement joins TRBV6-1 to TRBJ1-2; 10 nucleotides line up with TRBD1. The CDR3 has 15 residues. J was trimmed by 4 bases and V by 3 bases; bases with no gene match: 5. The germline gives CDR1 MNHNS, CDR2 SASEGT. CDR3 amino acids: CASSDPGQGSYGYTF. CDR3 sequence (DNA): TGTGCCAGCAGTGATCCGGGACAGGGGAGCTATGGCTACACCTTC.